One T cell receptor (beta chain) is described in this entry. Antigen unknown. Researchers ran the PCR with 60 Vbeta and 13 Jbeta primers. Generated by immunoSEQ multiplex PCR, the TCRdb table keeps only in-frame clones and is missing some. The sample includes 100,000 to 150,000 clones. The data derive from a study of cytomegalovirus exposure and HLA in healthy donors. Notes on the study in general: In a later analysis, 15,000 to 20,000 TCR beta sequences were associated with HLA alleles at 0.05 false discovery rate. Follow-up analysis later connected one missense variant in DCLRE1C with trimming of TCR beta V- and J-genes.

CDR1 and CDR2 (germline): SGHDN, FVKESK. The V end was cut by 5 bases, the J end by 2 bases, with 4 bases between. The CDR3 length is 11 residues. This clonotype originated in a man aged 25-45 years in good health and CMV-seronegative. The sample comprised PBMCs. The chain links TRBV14 to TRBJ2-7, with D uncertain. The CDR3 sequence is CASSSTYEQYF. The CDR3 nucleotides are TGTGCCAGCAGCTCCACCTACGAGCAGTACTTC.